These 19 T cell receptor beta chains were all obtained from the same sample, sequenced in a study of blood T cells in healthy people across ages. Primed by a sample-barcoded 5' primer and a J-beta primer mix, a second PCR proceeded for 7 to 11 cycles. TCRdb passed the 5' RACE reads through MiXCR, listing each CDR3 protein once. The sample shows some 800,000 distinct CDR3 sequences, approximately 25% of them seen only once. These same records also appear under a second study, on T cells of mothers and their children.

Specimen: blood. Receptor source: a boy aged 10-17 years in good health.

The V call is TRBV5-1, the J call TRBJ1-4; 7 positions agree with TRBD1. The CDR3 spans 15 residues. Germline V CDR1 and CDR2: SGHRS, YFSETQ. V gave up 5 bases and J gave up 2 bases; unmatched junction bases: 6. This chain's CDR3 is CASSAQGTTNEKLFF. The CDR3 bases are TGCGCCAGCAGTGCACAGGGGACGACTAATGAAAAACTGTTTTTT. Supplemented by reference TRBV5-1 and TRBJ1-4, the full variable domain reads KAGVTQTPRYLIKTRGQQVTLSCSPISGHRSVSWYQQTPGQGLQFLFEYFSETQRNKGNFPGRFSGRQFSNSRSEMNVSTLELGDSALYLCASSAQGTTNEKLFFGSGTQLSVL.

This clonotype was observed a handful of times. The chain joins TRBV15 to TRBJ2-6, with D tentatively TRBD1 (5 bases). This CDR3 contains 16 residues. The germline CDR1 and CDR2 sequences are LNHNV and YYDKDF (reference sequence). Trimming shortened V by 0 bases and J by 1 base, and 7 bases separated the two germline ends. The CDR3 DNA sequence: TGTGCCACCAGCAGAGATCAGGGTTCTGGGGCCAACGTCCTGACTTTC. Translating it yields CATSRDQGSGANVLTF. The full variable domain, its missing parts supplied by reference TRBV15 and TRBJ2-6, is DAMVIQNPRYQVTQFGKPVTLSCSQTLNHNVMYWYQQKSSQAPKLLFHYYDKDFNNEADTPDNFQSRRPNTSFCFLDIRSPGLGDTAMYLCATSRDQGSGANVLTFGAGSRLTVL.

In this sample, this clonotype turned up a few times. The V and J genes are TRBV4-2 and TRBJ2-5, with 7 positions matching TRBD2. Losses at the gene ends were 2 bases for V and 5 bases for J; bases not matched to a gene: 5. The germline V gene has CDR1 LGHNA and CDR2 YNFKEQ. The CDR3 totals 14 residues. The DNA of the CDR3 is TGTGCCAGCAGCCAAATTACTAGCGATGAGACCCAGTACTTC. Translated: CASSQITSDETQYF.

CDR3 loop: CASSQGSGGELFF. For the CDR3, the DNA is TGCGCCAGCAGCCAAGGGTCAGGGGGGGAGCTGTTTTTT. The chain links TRBV4-1 to TRBJ2-2; the D gene is possibly TRBD1 (5 bases). The CDR3 extends over 13 amino acids. The germline V gene has CDR1 MGHRA and CDR2 YSYEKL. With 1 base removed from V and 8 bases from J, the gap between germline ends came to 8 bases.

The genes are TRBV3-1 and TRBJ1-2, with D possibly TRBD1 on 5 matching bases. Trimming removed 2 bases from V and 8 bases from J, with 12 bases in between. The CDR3 spans 13 residues. CDR1 is LGHDT and CDR2 is YNNKEL in the germline V gene (reference sequence). CDR3 nucleotides: TGTGCCAGCAGCCAAACCGACAGCTACGGCTACACCTTC. This codes for CASSQTDSYGYTF.

There are a few counts of this clonotype. The genes are TRBV9 and TRBJ2-5; tentatively, D is TRBD1 or TRBD2 (6 bases each). The assigned J gene may be wrong: the sequence end matches TRBJ2-1 better. CDR1 SGDLS and CDR2 YYNGEE come from the germline V gene. The CDR3 loop spans 15 amino acids. The CDR3 sequence is CASSAPPSGAAEQFF. The CDR3 nucleotides read TGTGCCAGCAGCGCACCTCCCTCGGGGGCCGCTGAGCAGTTCTTC.

This clonotype was counted between two and nine times. The rearrangement uses TRBV2 and TRBJ2-1; D remains ambiguous. The V end lost 6 bases, the J end lost 0 bases, and 24 bases lay between the germline ends. The CDR3 covers 19 residues. CDR1 and CDR2 from the germline V gene are SNHLY and FYNNEI. The CDR3 bases are TGTGCCAGCAGCGCGCACCTCTCGCTGAGCGAAAGCTCCTACAATGAGCAGTTCTTC. This encodes CASSAHLSLSESSYNEQFF.

This clonotype was seen a few times. The gene calls are TRBV9 and TRBJ2-7; either TRBD1 or TRBD2 may fit D (5 bases each). Trimming stripped 0 bases from V and 1 base from J, with 11 bases between. Germline CDR1 SGDLS, CDR2 YYNGEE. This CDR3 comprises 15 residues. CDR3 sequence: CASSVDLGTSYEQYF. The DNA for the CDR3 is TGTGCCAGCAGCGTAGATCTCGGGACGTCCTACGAGCAGTACTTC.

V and J are TRBV29-1 and TRBJ2-1; D tentatively reads TRBD1 or TRBD2 (6 bases each). This CDR3 spans 15 amino acids. V gave up 4 bases and J gave up 0 bases, with 13 bases separating them. Germline CDR1 and CDR2: SQVTM and ANQGSEA. CDR3 region: CSVGGAASSYNEQFF. CDR3 sequence (DNA): TGCAGCGTTGGGGGGGCGGCGAGCTCCTACAATGAGCAGTTCTTC.

This clonotype turned up a few times. The rearrangement joins TRBV6-5 to TRBJ2-7; a weak D match, TRBD1 (6 bases). The ends were cut back, 1 base at V and 1 base at J, with 11 bases in the middle. CDR3 length equals 15 residues. Germline assignment: CDR1 MNHEY and CDR2 SVGAGI. The CDR3 sequence: CASSYLSRGSYEQYF. DNA of the CDR3: TGTGCCAGCAGTTACTTATCCAGGGGTTCCTACGAGCAGTACTTC.

CDR3 bases: TGTGCCAGCGGGGGAGCTAACTATGGCTACACCTTC. It encodes CASGGANYGYTF. The V call is TRBV6-5, the J call TRBJ1-2, with D perhaps TRBD1 (5 bases). CDR3 size: 12 residues. Trimming took off 8 bases at V and 0 bases at J, with 7 bases between the two ends. CDR1 MNHEY and CDR2 SVGAGI come from the germline V gene.

In its sample, this clonotype was seen a few times. The rearrangement uses TRBV4-1 and TRBJ2-7; 8 bases are a match to TRBD1. The CDR3 runs to 15 residues. Trimming at V came to 4 bases and at J to 7 bases, leaving 12 bases not matched to a gene. Germline CDR1 reads MGHRA; CDR2 reads YSYEKL. The CDR3 coding sequence is TGCGCCAGCAGCCCAGGGGGCCACCCCTTGAGGGAGCAGTACTTC. It encodes CASSPGGHPLREQYF.

This clonotype was observed a handful of times. V usage is TRBV29-1 and J usage is TRBJ2-5; the match to TRBD2 covers 13 bases. From germline, CDR1 is SQVTM and CDR2 ANQGSEA. This CDR3 has 16 amino acids. Trimming cost V 6 bases and J 5 bases; bases outside gene matches: 12. CDR3 DNA sequence: TGCAGCGTGGACGGACTAGCGGGAGACATGACGGAGACCCAGTACTTC. Translation gives CSVDGLAGDMTETQYF.

The V gene is TRBV7-2, the J gene TRBJ1-2; D is uncertain. V gave up 5 bases and J gave up 4 bases, with 11 bases separating them. Germline CDR1 SGHTA, CDR2 FQGNSA. This CDR3 has 13 residues. CDR3 loop: CASSAAALYGYTF. The CDR3 region has the DNA TGTGCCAGCAGCGCCGCGGCCCTCTATGGCTACACCTTC.

This clonotype occurred a few times. The chain recombines TRBV20-1 with TRBJ2-7, with 11 bases matching TRBD1. There are 16 residues in the CDR3. The V gene's germline CDR1 is DFQATT and CDR2 SNEGSKA (reference sequence). The J segment lost 2 bases and the V segment lost 3 bases, leaving 9 bases of the junction unmatched. The CDR3: CSASAGQGDPPYEQYF. The DNA of the CDR3 is TGCAGTGCTAGTGCGGGACAGGGGGACCCACCCTACGAGCAGTACTTC.

The chain combines TRBV5-1 with TRBJ2-5; D may be TRBD1 or TRBD2 (6 bases each). The end of the DNA is better explained by TRBJ2-1, so the J call may be wrong. The CDR3 sequence is 15 residues long. Germline V gene data show CDR1 as SGHRS and CDR2 as YFSETQ. The CDR3 sequence is CASSWGASVGDEQFF. For the CDR3, the DNA is TGCGCCAGCAGCTGGGGGGCTAGCGTAGGTGATGAGCAGTTCTTC.

This clonotype was observed a single time. The rearrangement links TRBV7-6 to TRBJ2-5, with TRBD2 matching over 10 bases. The DNA end lines up better with TRBJ2-7; the J call may be wrong. The V gene's germline CDR1 is SGHVS and CDR2 FNYEAQ. The CDR3 contains 17 residues. The CDR3 nucleotides read TGTGCCAGCAGCTCCTCGGGACTAGCGCCTTTTGGTGACGAGCAGTACTTC. It is translated as CASSSSGLAPFGDEQYF.

This clonotype was recorded a few times. The CDR3 loop reads CASSRPTNRAQGSPLHF. Here the CDR3 DNA reads TGTGCCAGCAGCCGACCCACCAACAGGGCCCAGGGGTCACCCCTCCACTTT. The genes are TRBV12-3 or TRBV12-4 and TRBJ1-6; possible D gene TRBD1, 6 bases. The CDR3 is 17 amino acids. Trimming cost V 6 bases and J 10 bases, with 25 bases left between them.

V and J are TRBV7-3 and TRBJ1-2, with D possibly matching TRBD1 (6 bases). The CDR3 loop spans 15 amino acids. The germline V gene has CDR1 SGHTA and CDR2 FQGTGA. Between the trimmed V and J ends, which lost 5 bases and 0 bases, there was a span of 13 bases. The CDR3 DNA is TGTGCCAGCAGCCCCGGGGACACTCCTAACTATGGCTACACCTTC. Its translation: CASSPGDTPNYGYTF.